This T cell receptor (beta chain) was profiled in a study of vaccination effects on CD4 cells after COVID-19. General study findings and limits: The study dataset contains few convalescent patients and includes no early post-infection timepoints.

By its share, this clone is medium-sized. The antigen remains unidentified. Following 10 days of culture, CD4+ T cells were isolated. A positive SARS-CoV-2 PCR test fell between March and December 2020. Every participant took two doses of the BNT162b2 or mRNA-1273 vaccine. Measured with immunoSEQ multiplex PCR; TCRdb has only the in-frame clones, and not every one. The sample contains 40,000 to 55,000 clones, approximately 82% of which appear only once. Material: CD4+ T cells from PBMCs cultured without peptide, obtained after COVID-19 vaccination. The receptor was isolated from a human donor who had a prior SARS-CoV-2 infection.

DNA for the CDR3: TGTGCCAGCAGCTATGACCAGACAGGGAGCACAGATACGCAGTATTTT. This translates into CASSYDQTGSTDTQYF. This chain joins TRBV5-4 and TRBJ2-3; the match to TRBD1 covers 7 bases. This CDR3 has 16 amino acids. From germline, CDR1 is SGHNT and CDR2 YYREEE (reference sequence). Trimming took 3 bases from V and 0 from J; bases not matched to a gene: 7.